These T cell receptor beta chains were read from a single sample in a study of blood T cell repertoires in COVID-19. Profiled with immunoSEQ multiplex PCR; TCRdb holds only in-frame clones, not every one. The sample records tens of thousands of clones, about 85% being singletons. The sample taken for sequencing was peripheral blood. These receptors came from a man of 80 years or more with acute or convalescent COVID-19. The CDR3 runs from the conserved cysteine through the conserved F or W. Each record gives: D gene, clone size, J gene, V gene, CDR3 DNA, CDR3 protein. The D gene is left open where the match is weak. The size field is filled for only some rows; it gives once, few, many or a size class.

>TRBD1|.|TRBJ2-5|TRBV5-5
TGTGCCAGCAGCCCGGGGGACAGGGGGCGCGGTGAGACCCAGTACTTC
CASSPGDRGRGETQYF
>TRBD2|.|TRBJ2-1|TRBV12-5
TGTGCTAGTGGTTTGGAGGCTAGCGGGAGGTTGGATGAGCAGTTCTTC
CASGLEASGRLDEQFF
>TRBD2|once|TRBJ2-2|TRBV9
TGTGCCAGCAGCGTGGGACTAGCGGGAGGGTCGTACACCGGGGAGCTGTTTTTT
CASSVGLAGGSYTGELFF
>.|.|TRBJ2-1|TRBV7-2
TGTGCCAGCAGCCCTCTTGTGGGAAGGGGTAACAATGAGCAGTTCTTC
CASSPLVGRGNNEQFF
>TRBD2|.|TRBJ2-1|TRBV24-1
TGTGCCACCAGTGATTCGGGCGGGACTAGGTCCTACAATGAGCAGTTCTTC
CATSDSGGTRSYNEQFF
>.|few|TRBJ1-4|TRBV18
TGTGCCAGCTCACCCCACCTGAGGACACAGACCAGGGCTAATGAAAAACTGTTTTTT
CASSPHLRTQTRANEKLFF
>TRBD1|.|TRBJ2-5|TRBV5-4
TGTGCCAGCAGCCAACAGGGGGCGGATGAGACCCAGTACTTC
CASSQQGADETQYF
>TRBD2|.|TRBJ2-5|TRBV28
TGTGCCAGCAGTTTATTTAGGACTAGCGCAGAGACCCAGTACTTC
CASSLFRTSAETQYF
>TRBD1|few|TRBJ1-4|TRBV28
TGTGCCAGCTCTCGACAGGGGTCACGAGAAAAACTGTTTTTT
CASSRQGSREKLFF
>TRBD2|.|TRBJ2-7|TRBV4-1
TGCGCCAGCAGCCAAGGTAGCGGGGCCTACGAGCAGTACTTC
CASSQGSGAYEQYF
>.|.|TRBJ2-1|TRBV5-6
TGTGCCAGCAGCTTGCGGACATTTAGCTCCTACAATGAGCAGTTCTTC
CASSLRTFSSYNEQFF
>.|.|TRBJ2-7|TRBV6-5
TGTGCCAGCAGTTACAGGGGGACAAGAGGCTACGAGCAGTACTTC
CASSYRGTRGYEQYF
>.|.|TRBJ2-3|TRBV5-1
TGCGCCAGCAGTGATAACGGGGTTAGCACAGATACGCAGTATTTT
CASSDNGVSTDTQYF
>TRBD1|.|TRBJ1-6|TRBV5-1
TGCGCCAGCAGCTTGTATAGGGACAGCGATAATTCACCCCTCCACTTT
CASSLYRDSDNSPLHF
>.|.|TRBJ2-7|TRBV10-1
TGCGCCAGCAAAATTCCCAGGGTCCAGGGAACCTACGAGCAGTACTTC
CASKIPRVQGTYEQYF
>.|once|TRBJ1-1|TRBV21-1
TGTGCCAGCAGCAAATCAGAGGGACAGGGCATGAACACTGAAGCTTTCTTT
CASSKSEGQGMNTEAFF
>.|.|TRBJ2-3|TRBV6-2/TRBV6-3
TGTGCCAGCAGTTACAGAGGGCCAGATACGCAGTATTTT
CASSYRGPDTQYF
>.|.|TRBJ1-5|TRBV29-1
TGCAGCGTAAGACAGGGCAATCAGCCCCAGCATTTT
CSVRQGNQPQHF
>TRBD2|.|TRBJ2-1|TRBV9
TGTGCCAGCAGCGCCGCTAGCGGGCTCTACAATGAGCAGTTCTTC
CASSAASGLYNEQFF
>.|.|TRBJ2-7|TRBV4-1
TGCGCCAGCAGCCAAGACTACGGCGAGCAGTACTTC
CASSQDYGEQYF
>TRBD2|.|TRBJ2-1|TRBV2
TGTGCCAGCAGTGAGTATTGGGCGGGAGGCTACAATGAGCAGTTCTTC
CASSEYWAGGYNEQFF
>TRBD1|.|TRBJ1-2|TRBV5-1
TGCGCCAGCAGCCTCGGGACAGCAAACTATGGCTACACCTTC
CASSLGTANYGYTF
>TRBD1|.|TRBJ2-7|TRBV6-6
TGTGCCAGCTGCCCGTGGGACAGGCTTTACGAGCAGTACTTC
CASCPWDRLYEQYF
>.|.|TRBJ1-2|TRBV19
TGTGCCAGTAGTAGGGGGCCCTATGGCTACACCTTC
CASSRGPYGYTF
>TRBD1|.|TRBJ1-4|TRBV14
TGTGCCAGCAGCCAAGAGGGACAGGGTATGCGGAAAAAACTGTTTTTT
CASSQEGQGMRKKLFF
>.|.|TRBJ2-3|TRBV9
TGTGCCAGCAGCGTAGCGCGAGATACGCAGTATTTT
CASSVARDTQYF
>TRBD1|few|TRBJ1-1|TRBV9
TGTGCCAGCAGCGCCCGTCGGGACAGCTTTAACACTGAAGCTTTCTTT
CASSARRDSFNTEAFF
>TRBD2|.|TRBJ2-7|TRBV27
TGTGCCACCAGGACTAGCGGGTTAGCAGGCGAGCAGTACTTC
CATRTSGLAGEQYF
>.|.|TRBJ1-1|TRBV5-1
TGCGCCAGCAGCTTGGACAGGGCGGGTGAAGCTTTCTTT
CASSLDRAGEAFF
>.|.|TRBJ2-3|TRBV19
TGTGCCAGTAGTAACTCGGGACATAGCACAGATACGCAGTATTTT
CASSNSGHSTDTQYF
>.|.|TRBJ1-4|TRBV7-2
TGTGCCAGCAGCGCCAGGAGGACCTCTAATGAAAAACTGTTTTTT
CASSARRTSNEKLFF
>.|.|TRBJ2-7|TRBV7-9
TGTGCCAGCGTGCGGGGAGGGGGCTCCTACGAGCAGTACTTC
CASVRGGGSYEQYF
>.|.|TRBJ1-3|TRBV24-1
TGTGCCGCCGATACATCACAGGTACCCTCTGGAAACACCATATATTTT
CAADTSQVPSGNTIYF
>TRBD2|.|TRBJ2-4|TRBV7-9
TGTGCCAGCAGCTTAGGGGACGGGAGGGCAGGGGCCAAAAACATTCAGTACTTC
CASSLGDGRAGAKNIQYF
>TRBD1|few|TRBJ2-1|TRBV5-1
TGCGCCAGCAGCTTGGTTTGGACAGGGGGCGGGAATGAGCAGTTCTTC
CASSLVWTGGGNEQFF
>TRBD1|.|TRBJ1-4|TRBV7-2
TGTGCCAGCAGCCCGGACAGGGGGGATAGGCTGTTTTTT
CASSPDRGDRLFF
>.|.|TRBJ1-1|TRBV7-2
TGTGCCAGCAGCTTTCAGGGTTCCACTGAAGCTTTCTTT
CASSFQGSTEAFF
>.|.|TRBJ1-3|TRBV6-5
TGTGCCAGCAGGGGCAGCTCTGGAAACACCATATATTTT
CASRGSSGNTIYF
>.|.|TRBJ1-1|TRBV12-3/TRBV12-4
TGTGCCAGCAGTTTGTCCTTACCGGCTGAAGCTTTCTTT
CASSLSLPAEAFF
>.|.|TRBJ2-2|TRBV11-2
TGTGCCAGCAGCCTGCTAGCAACCGGGGAGCTGTTTTTT
CASSLLATGELFF
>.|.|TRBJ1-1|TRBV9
TGTGCCAGCAGCCGAGAGCCGAACACTGAAGCTTTCTTT
CASSREPNTEAFF